This T cell receptor (beta chain) was obtained from a study of molecular identifiers for immune sequencing clone quantification. This clonotype was detected ten times or more. Antigen unknown. Naive CD8 T cells were picked out by sorting for CD8+CD4-CCR7+CD45RA+. The CDR3 runs 12 residues. The V gene lost 0 bases and the J gene lost 11 bases, with 10 bases spanning the gap. The germline V gene has CDR1 MNHEY and CDR2 SVGEGT. Study results and limitations: Whereas clones above 20 RNA copies held under 1% of naive-cell molecules, they held over 97% of effector molecules. In a background of over 750,000 naive cells, spiked Jurkat TCR RNA from one cell was reportedly detectable.

Previously published methods and listed TCR primers were used for the bulk TCR libraries. TCRdb used MiXCR to reprocess the PCR reads, holding one entry per CDR3 protein. The data show over 70,000 distinct CDR3 sequences, around 25% seen once. The sequenced sample was naive CD8+ T cells from blood, with Jurkat cell RNA spiked in. Subset given: FACS-sorted CD8+CD4-CCR7+CD45RA+ naive T cells. This chain links TRBV6-2 or TRBV6-3 with TRBJ1-1; D unclear. This TCR came from a human donor in good health. Some libraries in this study had Jurkat cell RNA spiked in. The CDR3 nucleotides read TGTGCCAGCAGTTACTCGCACGGGGATGCTTTCTTT. This codes for CASSYSHGDAFF.